This T cell receptor (beta chain) was found in a study of T cell responses to AZD1222 COVID-19 vaccine. Study-wide findings and caveats: CD4 TCRs covered the whole spike, strongest at regions 160-218 and 743-854. Donors were mostly white British, more females; clonal diversity possibly underestimated. Nearly half of spike-specific TCRs reportedly go after variant regions that carry no mutations.

About this clone: Its antigen is undetermined.

Assay: immunoSEQ multiplex PCR; the TCRdb copy retains only in-frame clones and omits some. Found here are under 140,000 clones, 87% of them singletons; the top ten hold 2.5% to 3.5%. CDR1 is DFQATT, CDR2 SNEGSKA, per germline (reference sequence). The CDR3 is 11 amino acids. Trimming pared 5 bases from V and 6 bases from J, leaving 9 bases between. This specimen consisted of peripheral blood, obtained on day 0 of AZD1222 vaccination. The chain employs TRBV20-1 and TRBJ2-3; possibly TRBD2 for D (6 bases). The source is an adult in good health. The CDR3 bases are TGCAGTGCTGGGACTGCCGATACGCAGTATTTT. Protein: CSAGTADTQYF.